This passage covers 28 T cell receptor beta chains from one sample sequenced in a study of cytomegalovirus exposure and HLA in healthy donors. Vbeta (60) and Jbeta (13) primers were used in the PCR. TCRdb's copy holds only in-frame clones and misses some; the assay was immunoSEQ multiplex PCR. The table has around 100,000 clones, over 70% seen once. Sequencing was done on a sample of PBMCs. The source is a man in his forties or fifties in good health and CMV-seropositive.

The rearrangement uses TRBV2 and TRBJ2-1; D is perhaps TRBD1 (5 bases). This CDR3 region has 16 residues. The V end was cut by 3 bases, the J end by 3 bases, with 15 bases between. Germline CDR1 and CDR2: SNHLY and FYNNEI. CDR3 coding DNA: TGTGCCAGCAGTGACTCGAAAGGGGTCCTCTACAATGAGCAGTTCTTC. Encoded protein: CASSDSKGVLYNEQFF.

The chain uses TRBV7-2 and TRBJ1-1, with 10 bases that match TRBD1. Germline CDR1 SGHTA, CDR2 FQGNSA. V shed 0 bases, J shed 0 bases, and the junction held 4 bases outside the gene matches. The CDR3 contains 17 residues. CDR3 amino acids: CASSLAGQGYVNTEAFF. DNA for the CDR3: TGTGCCAGCAGCTTAGCGGGACAGGGGTACGTGAACACTGAAGCTTTCTTT.

V gene TRBV5-6 combines with J gene TRBJ1-5; TRBD1 agrees at 8 bases. Looked up from germline, CDR1 is SGHDT and CDR2 is YYEEEE. The CDR3 extends over 14 amino acids. After removal of 5 bases from V and 4 bases from J, the junction contained 5 bases not matched to a gene. CDR3 amino acids: CASSRTGLNQPQHF. CDR3 DNA: TGTGCCAGCAGTCGGACAGGGTTGAATCAGCCCCAGCATTTT.

As concerns this clone: The conserved phenylalanine or tryptophan is not found at the CDR3 terminus, so this likely reflects a read error. The DNA is left out, because the CDR3 cannot be placed on it with certainty; the CDR3 is given as TCRdb lists it. The V and J genes are TRBV7-9 and TRBJ1-2. Germline V gene sequence: CDR1 SEHNR, CDR2 FQNEAQ (reference sequence). The CDR3 comprises 12 residues, both ends counted. CDR3: CASSLAFFGGML.

The CDR3 sequence: CASSLTGVPTNEKLFF. In DNA form, the CDR3 reads TGTGCCAGCAGTTTAACAGGGGTTCCAACTAATGAAAAACTGTTTTTT. The chain recombines TRBV28 with TRBJ1-4, with 7 nucleotides matching TRBD1. The J segment lost 0 bases and the V segment lost 2 bases, leaving 3 bases of the junction unmatched. The CDR3 runs 16 residues. The germline CDR1 and CDR2 sequences are MDHEN and SYDVKM.

The chain combines TRBV13 with TRBJ2-1, with TRBD2 matching over 7 bases. The CDR3 is 17 amino acids. Germline-derived CDR1 and CDR2 are PRHDT and FYEKMQ (reference sequence). Trimming removed 4 bases from V and 1 base from J; junction bases left unmatched: 10. The CDR3 region has the DNA TGTGCCAGCAGCTCCACCGGGGCTAGCGGTTCCTACAATGAGCAGTTCTTC. It translates to CASSSTGASGSYNEQFF.

Written as DNA, the CDR3 is TGTGCCAGCAGCTTGATCGGGACTAGCGGGAGGAATGAGCAGTTCTTC. Its translation: CASSLIGTSGRNEQFF. The chain has TRBV5-4 and TRBJ2-1, with 15 bases matching TRBD2. The CDR3 runs to 16 residues. Germline V CDR1 and CDR2: SGHNT, YYREEE (reference sequence). Germline trimming cut 1 base from V and 7 bases from J; bases unmatched to any gene: 3. Based on the CDR3 plus reference TRBV5-4 and TRBJ2-1, the full variable domain is ETGVTQSPTHLIKTRGQQVTLRCSSQSGHNTVSWYQQALGQGPQFIFQYYREEENGRGNFPPRFSGLQFPNYSSELNVNALELDDSALYLCASSLIGTSGRNEQFFGPGTRLTVL.

The rearrangement uses TRBV28 and TRBJ1-4, with 10 bases identical to TRBD1. The CDR3 extends over 15 amino acids. The trim removed 3 bases at V and 7 bases at J, leaving 5 bases unmatched. CDR1 is MDHEN, CDR2 SYDVKM, per germline. In DNA form, the CDR3 reads TGTGCCAGCAGTTTGTCCGGGACAGGGGCTGAAAAACTGTTTTTT. It is translated as CASSLSGTGAEKLFF.

This chain uses TRBV5-1 with TRBJ2-1, with 10 bases that match TRBD1. CDR3 size: 13 residues. The V segment lost 5 bases and the J segment 8 bases; nucleotides outside the gene matches: 4. Germline lookup yields CDR1 SGHRS and CDR2 YFSETQ. The CDR3 region has the DNA TGCGCCAGCAGTAATGGACAGGGGGATGAGCAGTTCTTC. Its translation: CASSNGQGDEQFF.

This chain connects TRBV5-1 to TRBJ2-7, with TRBD1 matching 10 bases. The junction had 15 bases not matched to a gene; V was cut back by 1 base and J by 5 bases. Germline V gene sequence: CDR1 SGHRS, CDR2 YFSETQ. The CDR3 extends over 18 amino acids. CDR3 nucleotide sequence: TGCGCCAGCAGCTTGTCGATCTCCCCCACGGGACAGGGGAACGAGCAGTACTTC. This codes for CASSLSISPTGQGNEQYF.

The chain recombines TRBV6-1 with TRBJ2-2; D is possibly TRBD2 (6 bases). Per germline, CDR1 MNHNS and CDR2 SASEGT. Trimming removed 4 bases at V and 4 bases at J, with 16 bases between. This CDR3 is 16 amino acids long. CDR3 nucleotide sequence: TGTGCCAGCAGTGGCCGTGGGGGGTCGGGCACCGGGGAGCTGTTTTTT. Protein product: CASSGRGGSGTGELFF.

V gene TRBV7-9 combines with J gene TRBJ1-2; TRBD1 is a possible D gene (6 bases). Trimming left V 5 bases short and J 8 bases short, with 27 bases between. The CDR3 contains 17 residues. The V gene's germline CDR1 is SEHNR and CDR2 FQNEAQ (reference sequence). CDR3 sequence: CASSPNRGGTEGYGYTF. For the CDR3, the DNA is TGTGCCAGCAGCCCCAACCGGGGGGGCACTGAAGGATACGGCTACACCTTC.

The rearrangement uses TRBV27 and TRBJ2-1; a possible D gene is TRBD2 (6 bases). Trimming took off 3 bases at V and 4 bases at J, with 16 bases between the two ends. Germline CDR1 MNHEY, CDR2 SMNVEV (reference sequence). This CDR3 is 16 amino acids long. CDR3 sequence (DNA): TGTGCCAGCAGTTTTCTCGCCGGGACTCCATACAATGAGCAGTTCTTC. Protein sequence: CASSFLAGTPYNEQFF.

The chain uses TRBV6-1 and TRBJ2-1, with 10 bases identical to TRBD2. V lost 4 bases and J lost 10; bases outside the gene matches: 7. Germline CDR1 reads MNHNS; CDR2 reads SASEGT. The CDR3 is 14 amino acids. This CDR3 reads CASSVLAGVGEQFF. The CDR3 coding sequence is TGTGCCAGCAGTGTCCTAGCGGGAGTTGGCGAGCAGTTCTTC.

The chain uses TRBV28 and TRBJ1-1, with TRBD1 matching 8 bases. The V gene end was trimmed by 6 bases and the J gene end by 5 bases; junction bases not matched to a gene: 8. The CDR3 is made up of 14 amino acids. Germline V gene data show CDR1 as MDHEN and CDR2 as SYDVKM. The CDR3 nucleotides read TGTGCCAGCAGGGACAGGGCAGGGGGGACTGAAGCTTTCTTT. This gives the protein CASRDRAGGTEAFF. Full variable domain (outside the CDR3, taken from reference TRBV28 and TRBJ1-1): DVKVTQSSRYLVKRTGEKVFLECVQDMDHENMFWYRQDPGLGLRLIYFSYDVKMKEKGDIPEGYSVSREKKERFSLILESASTNQTSMYLCASRDRAGGTEAFFGQGTRLTVV.

This clone was recorded only once. The chain joins TRBV4-2 to TRBJ2-1; 13 positions match TRBD2. CDR3 length equals 16 residues. With 0 bases clipped from V and 8 bases from J, the junction kept 4 bases outside the gene matches. CDR1 LGHNA and CDR2 YNFKEQ come from the germline V gene. DNA of the CDR3: TGTGCCAGCAGCCAAGAAACTAGCGGGAGGGCCGATGAGCAGTTCTTC. Residues: CASSQETSGRADEQFF.

The genes are TRBV5-6 and TRBJ2-3; no clear D gene. Trimming stripped 0 bases from V and 0 bases from J, with 11 bases between. From germline, CDR1 is SGHDT and CDR2 YYEEEE. There are 16 residues in the CDR3. The CDR3, as DNA: TGTGCCAGCAGCTTGGGGTCGGGTTCTAGCACAGATACGCAGTATTTT. Translating gives CASSLGSGSSTDTQYF.

The chain combines TRBV27 with TRBJ1-2; no clear D gene. V lost 3 bases and J lost 7, with 12 bases in between. Germline assignment: CDR1 MNHEY and CDR2 SMNVEV (reference sequence). The CDR3 loop spans 13 amino acids. The CDR3 nucleotides read TGTGCCAGCAGTTTGACGATCTCAGGTGGCTACACCTTC. It codes for CASSLTISGGYTF.

This chain uses TRBV2 with TRBJ2-4; 16 bases map to TRBD2. V was pared by 6 bases and J by 1 base, with 9 bases of the junction left unmatched. Germline CDR1 and CDR2: SNHLY and FYNNEI. This CDR3 is 19 amino acids long. The CDR3 DNA reads as TGTGCCAGCAGCAAGGGACTAGCGGGAGGGCCCGGGGCCAAAAACATTCAGTACTTC. Amino acids: CASSKGLAGGPGAKNIQYF.

The chain has TRBV28 and TRBJ1-5; the D gene is possibly TRBD1 (6 bases). The CDR3 totals 14 residues. The germline V and J ends were trimmed by 7 bases and 7 bases, with 17 bases remaining between them. Germline V gene sequence: CDR1 MDHEN, CDR2 SYDVKM. This CDR3 is CASIERGAGQPQHF. The CDR3 DNA reads TGTGCCAGCATCGAACGGGGGGCCGGACAGCCCCAGCATTTT. The full variable domain, rest sourced from reference TRBV28 and TRBJ1-5, is DVKVTQSSRYLVKRTGEKVFLECVQDMDHENMFWYRQDPGLGLRLIYFSYDVKMKEKGDIPEGYSVSREKKERFSLILESASTNQTSMYLCASIERGAGQPQHFGDGTRLSIL.

This clone was found a few times. The CDR3 bases are TGTGCCAGCAGCTTAGGGCGACAGGGGAAAAACATTCAGTACTTC. Translation: CASSLGRQGKNIQYF. The chain employs TRBV11-1 and TRBJ2-4; 8 nucleotides agree with TRBD1. V lost 1 base and J lost 4; bases outside the gene matches: 3. This CDR3 is 15 amino acids long. Germline assignment: CDR1 SGHAT and CDR2 FQDESV (reference sequence).

The chain couples TRBV4-1 to TRBJ2-1, with 10 bases fitting TRBD2. CDR1 and CDR2 from the germline V gene are MGHRA and YSYEKL. The V segment lost 4 bases and the J segment 8 bases; nucleotides outside the gene matches: 8. CDR3 size: 15 residues. In nucleotides, the CDR3 is TGCGCCAGCAGCCTTCTAGCGGGAGTTGCGGATGAGCAGTTCTTC. Translation: CASSLLAGVADEQFF.

The chain links TRBV18 to TRBJ2-3; 9 bases align to TRBD1. The ends lost 6 bases at V and 2 bases at J; junction bases unmatched: 6. The CDR3 has 15 amino acids. Germline V gene data show CDR1 as KGHSH and CDR2 as LQKENI. The CDR3 sequence: CASSPRTGVTDTQYF. The CDR3 DNA sequence: TGTGCCAGCTCCCCCCGGACAGGGGTCACAGATACGCAGTATTTT.

The CDR3 loop is CASSSGLDDEQFF. The CDR3 DNA reads as TGCGCCAGCAGCTCCGGACTAGACGATGAGCAGTTCTTC. The V call is TRBV4-1, the J call TRBJ2-1; 7 bases align to TRBD2. Trimming took 5 bases from V and 8 from J; bases not matched to a gene: 6. Germline V gene sequence: CDR1 MGHRA, CDR2 YSYEKL. The CDR3 runs 13 residues.

The J gene is TRBJ2-1, the V gene TRBV7-3, with 12 bases lining up with TRBD2. In germline, CDR1 is SGHTA, CDR2 FQGTGA. J was trimmed by 7 bases and V by 5 bases; bases with no gene match: 6. This CDR3 comprises 15 residues. The CDR3 bases are TGTGCCAGCAGCCCCCGGCTAGCGGGAGGGAATGAGCAGTTCTTC. Encoded protein: CASSPRLAGGNEQFF.

This chain uses TRBV5-4 with TRBJ2-5; D may be TRBD1 (5 bases). Germline assignment: CDR1 SGHNT and CDR2 YYREEE (reference sequence). This CDR3 contains 12 residues. Trimming pared 5 bases from V and 2 bases from J, leaving 7 bases between. CDR3 sequence (DNA): TGTGCCAGCAGTGGGGCACAAGAGACCCAGTACTTC. This codes for CASSGAQETQYF. Looking up the rest from reference TRBV5-4 and TRBJ2-5 gives the full variable domain: ETGVTQSPTHLIKTRGQQVTLRCSSQSGHNTVSWYQQALGQGPQFIFQYYREEENGRGNFPPRFSGLQFPNYSSELNVNALELDDSALYLCASSGAQETQYFGPGTRLLVL.

The chain recombines TRBV5-1 with TRBJ2-1; TRBD2 aligns across 8 bases. The trim removed 2 bases at V and 10 bases at J, leaving 14 bases unmatched. In germline, CDR1 is SGHRS, CDR2 YFSETQ. This CDR3 has 16 residues. DNA for the CDR3: TGCGCCAGCAGCTTTGGTGTTGCGAGCGGGAGAGACGAGCAGTTCTTC. Amino acids: CASSFGVASGRDEQFF. The full variable domain, in which reference TRBV5-1 and TRBJ2-1 provide the parts outside the CDR3, is KAGVTQTPRYLIKTRGQQVTLSCSPISGHRSVSWYQQTPGQGLQFLFEYFSETQRNKGNFPGRFSGRQFSNSRSEMNVSTLELGDSALYLCASSFGVASGRDEQFFGPGTRLTVL.

This clone was counted once. V usage is TRBV5-4 and J usage is TRBJ1-2, with 8 bases aligning to TRBD1. The CDR3 totals 14 residues. V lost 6 bases to trimming and J lost 3 bases; unmatched junction nucleotides: 7. Germline V gene lookup returns CDR1 SGHNT and CDR2 YYREEE (reference sequence). CDR3 coding DNA: TGTGCCAGCATTCACGGGGGACAGGACTATGGCTACACCTTC. It is translated as CASIHGGQDYGYTF.